This entry lists 10 T cell receptor beta chains sequenced from one sample in a study of vaccination and CD4 T cells after COVID-19. Which antigens these TCRs recognize remains unknown. Sequenced with the Oncomine TCR Beta short-read assay was DNA taken from cultured CD4+ T cells. TCRdb re-called the PCR reads with MiXCR, one entry per CDR3 protein. The table includes 20,000 to 25,000 distinct CDR3 sequences, about half detected once. Treatment: roughly nine-day PBMC culture with coronavirus spike peptide pools or control peptides (ViraFEST assay). The sample comprised CD4+ T cells from blood, cultured in vitro. The receptors derive from a human donor who had recovered from COVID-19.

The V and J genes are TRBV20-1 and TRBJ2-1; no clear D. Germline values: CDR1 DFQATT, CDR2 SNEGSKA (reference sequence). This CDR3 contains 11 residues. V lost 5 bases and J 9 bases, leaving 11 bases between the germline ends. The CDR3 loop reads CSAAQSSEQFF. As DNA, the CDR3 is TGCAGTGCTGCTCAGAGCTCTGAGCAGTTCTTC.

This clonotype was observed a few times. This chain connects TRBV11-3 to TRBJ1-1; 7 nucleotides line up with TRBD1. CDR1 and CDR2 from the germline V gene are SGHNT and YENEEA. V was pared by 4 bases and J by 1 base, with 6 bases of the junction left unmatched. The CDR3 length is 15 residues. CDR3 DNA sequence: TGTGCCAGCAGCTCGCTGACAGGGCCGAACACTGAAGCTTTCTTT. Amino acid sequence: CASSSLTGPNTEAFF.

The chain carries TRBV5-5 and TRBJ2-3; D is possibly TRBD1 (5 bases). The CDR3 sequence is 13 residues long. V was cut by 1 base and J by 3 bases, with 6 bases left in between. In germline, CDR1 is SGHKS, CDR2 YYEKEE (reference sequence). The CDR3 bases are TGTGCCAGCAGCTTGAGACAGACAGATACGCAGTATTTT. It yields the protein CASSLRQTDTQYF. Full variable domain (rest looked up from reference TRBV5-5 and TRBJ2-3): DAGVTQSPTHLIKTRGQQVTLRCSPISGHKSVSWYQQVLGQGPQFIFQYYEKEERGRGNFPDRFSARQFPNYSSELNVNALLLGDSALYLCASSLRQTDTQYFGPGTRLTVL.

The chain uses TRBV7-2 and TRBJ2-7; possibly TRBD2 for D (5 bases). The CDR3 spans 14 residues. V was cut by 1 base and J by 3 bases, with 10 bases left in between. Per germline, CDR1 SGHTA and CDR2 FQGNSA. The CDR3 bases are TGTGCCAGCAGCTTAGTGGGAGCCGTCTACGAGCAGTACTTC. It encodes CASSLVGAVYEQYF.

The chain carries TRBV6-1 and TRBJ2-7, with 8 bases identical to TRBD1. Germline CDR1 reads MNHNS; CDR2 reads SASEGT. With 5 bases clipped from V and 8 bases from J, the junction kept 8 bases outside the gene matches. This CDR3 has 13 residues. The DNA of the CDR3 is TGTGCCAGCAGTAACGGACAGGGTACCAAGCAGTACTTC. It specifies CASSNGQGTKQYF.

Only one count was recorded for this clonotype. The CDR3 here is CSVAAIYGYTF. Written as DNA, the CDR3 is TGCAGCGTTGCGGCCATTTATGGCTACACCTTC. The V gene is TRBV29-1, the J gene TRBJ1-2, with D uncertain. The CDR3 has 11 amino acids. Germline loops: CDR1 SQVTM, CDR2 ANQGSEA. The V gene lost 4 bases and the J gene lost 5 bases, with 8 bases spanning the gap.

This clonotype was recorded a few times. This chain connects TRBV27 to TRBJ2-5; D is undetermined. Trimming took off 5 bases at V and 0 bases at J, with 4 bases between the two ends. Germline CDR1 reads MNHEY; CDR2 reads SMNVEV (reference sequence). The CDR3 runs to 12 residues. The CDR3 here is CASSEYQETQYF. The CDR3 DNA sequence: TGTGCCAGCAGTGAATACCAAGAGACCCAGTACTTC.

This clonotype was seen only a few times. The chain uses TRBV11-2 and TRBJ1-1; TRBD1 agrees at 9 bases. Germline-derived CDR1 and CDR2 are SGHAT and FQNNGV. J was trimmed by 4 bases and V by 5 bases; bases with no gene match: 2. This CDR3 spans 13 amino acids. The chain's CDR3 is CASSLTGGTEAFF. In DNA, the CDR3 is TGTGCCAGCAGCCTGACAGGGGGCACTGAAGCTTTCTTT.

This clonotype was picked up a small number of times. The rearrangement joins TRBV6-2 or TRBV6-3 to TRBJ2-1; TRBD2 aligns across 8 bases. V shed 2 bases, J shed 10 bases, and the junction held 16 bases outside the gene matches. CDR1 and CDR2 from the germline V gene are MNHEY and SVGEGT. The CDR3 has 17 amino acids. CDR3 DNA sequence: TGTGCCAGCAGTTACGACGGGGGGGCCTGGTTTCCGAGGGAGCAGTTCTTC. Translating it yields CASSYDGGAWFPREQFF.

The chain employs TRBV5-4 and TRBJ2-7; TRBD2 aligns across 9 bases. The V segment lost 4 bases and the J segment 4 bases; nucleotides outside the gene matches: 6. This CDR3 spans 14 amino acids. Germline CDR1 reads SGHNT; CDR2 reads YYREEE (reference sequence). The CDR3 here is CASSLSGGLYEQYF. Here the CDR3 DNA reads TGTGCCAGCAGCCTTAGCGGGGGCCTATACGAGCAGTACTTC. The complete variable domain, with remaining parts taken from reference TRBV5-4 and TRBJ2-7, reads ETGVTQSPTHLIKTRGQQVTLRCSSQSGHNTVSWYQQALGQGPQFIFQYYREEENGRGNFPPRFSGLQFPNYSSELNVNALELDDSALYLCASSLSGGLYEQYFGPGTRLTVT.